Following are 5 T cell receptor beta chains from one sample sequenced in a study of blood T cell repertoires in COVID-19 (TCRdb year 2020). Libraries were constructed by the immunoSEQ multiplex PCR assay. The source is immuneACCESS, and TCRdb retained only in-frame sequences with V and J called. Part of the clones is not carried over; for the studies checked, unresolved V genes explain less than half of this, and the remainder is unexplained. The sample contains approximately 72,000 clones, roughly 85% of them found a single time. Roughly 40% of the sample lies in the top ten. Sequencing was carried out using peripheral blood. The receptors were gathered from a woman at least 80 years old with active or convalescent COVID-19.

V is TRBV30 and J is TRBJ1-4, with a possible D match to TRBD1 (6 bases). Trimming left V 5 bases short and J 7 bases short, with 14 bases between. CDR1 GTSNPN and CDR2 SVGIG come from the germline V gene (reference sequence). This CDR3 is built from 13 residues. CDR3 residues: CAWGGGGGEKLFF. The DNA of the CDR3 is TGTGCCTGGGGGGGAGGGGGAGGTGAAAAACTGTTTTTT.

Written as DNA, the CDR3 is TGTGCTAGTGGTTGGAGGACAGGGGTAACAGATACGCAGTATTTT. Translating gives CASGWRTGVTDTQYF. The J gene is TRBJ2-3, the V gene TRBV12-5; 9 bases match TRBD1. In germline, CDR1 is LGHNT, CDR2 FRNRAP. The CDR3 loop spans 15 amino acids. After removal of 4 bases from V and 3 bases from J, the junction contained 5 bases not matched to a gene.

The chain carries TRBV19 and TRBJ2-1, with 11 positions matching TRBD2. Per the germline V gene, CDR1 is LNHDA and CDR2 is SQIVND (reference sequence). V trimming: 2 bases; J trimming: 4 bases; junction bases outside the gene matches: 7. The CDR3 spans 17 residues. CDR3 protein: CASSIRWGLAVYNEQFF. DNA of the CDR3: TGTGCCAGTAGTATAAGATGGGGACTAGCGGTTTACAATGAGCAGTTCTTC.

The chain is built from TRBV12-3 or TRBV12-4 and TRBJ2-7; no clear D. The CDR3 contains 11 residues. With 3 bases removed from V and 4 bases from J, the gap between germline ends came to 4 bases. The CDR3 coding sequence is TGTGCCAGCAGTTTTCAGTACGAGCAGTACTTC. It translates to CASSFQYEQYF.

The chain uses TRBV7-8 and TRBJ1-3; D unclear. V dropped 1 base and J dropped 4 bases, with 11 bases sitting between them. This CDR3 spans 15 amino acids. Germline-derived CDR1 and CDR2 are SGHVS and FQNEAQ. CDR3 sequence reads: CASSLVEVSGNTIYF. The CDR3 region has the DNA TGTGCCAGCAGCTTAGTGGAGGTGTCCGGAAACACCATATATTTT.